The subject of this entry is one T cell receptor beta chain. This entry is derived from a study of blood T cell repertoires in COVID-19. Looking at the study overall: The analysed material was cDNA or gDNA that came from T cells, B-cell-depleted T cells, or PBMCs.

The table came from immunoSEQ multiplex PCR; TCRdb's copy has only in-frame clones and leaves some out. This table holds hundreds of thousands of clones, about 91% found once. The CDR3 covers 16 residues. This receptor was obtained from a woman in her 50s with COVID-19, enrolled during active disease. J is TRBJ1-6 and V is TRBV21-1. TRBV21-1 is a known pseudogene. The sample was peripheral blood. This chain's CDR3 is CASSKIGLNYYLFLHF. The CDR3 DNA follows: TGTGCCAGCAGCAAAATCGGACTTAACTACTACCTCTTCCTCCACTTT.